The 20 T cell receptor beta chains given below trace back to one sample, sequenced in a study of T cells in Graves' hyperthyroidism and ophthalmopathy. Researchers took RNA transcripts and amplified the TCR beta CDR3 regions from them. A first-round RT-PCR of the TCR CDR3 used the HTBI primer set. One entry per CDR3 protein results from TCRdb running MiXCR on the multiplex PCR reads. The data contain around 580,000 distinct CDR3 sequences, approximately 15% of them seen just once; the ten biggest clones take up around 19%. Sequencing was performed on blood. All receptors derive from a woman between 18 and 30 years old with Graves' hyperthyroidism.

This clonotype was found a few times. The rearrangement links TRBV6-1 to TRBJ2-1; 9 bases are shared with TRBD1. With V trimmed by 6 bases and J by 8 bases, 2 bases remained unmatched. The CDR3 covers 12 residues. Germline assignment: CDR1 MNHNS and CDR2 SASEGT. The DNA for the CDR3 is TGTGCCAGCAGCACAGGGGGCGATGAGCAGTTCTTC. Translated, it gives CASSTGGDEQFF.

As for this clonotype: A clone one base away is much larger, so this may be a read error. The chain employs TRBV20-1 and TRBJ1-1, with D possibly TRBD1 on 5 matching bases. The V gene lost 5 bases and the J gene lost 4 bases, with 14 bases spanning the gap. This CDR3 has 13 residues. The germline V gene has CDR1 DFQATT and CDR2 SNEGSKA (reference sequence). The CDR3 reads CSAYGGVSTEAFF. The CDR3 nucleotides read TGCAGTGCTTACGGGGGGGTGAGCACTGAAGCTTTCTTT.

There are many counts of this clonotype. V usage is TRBV19 and J usage is TRBJ1-1; 10 bases agree with TRBD1. V shed 8 bases and J 5 bases; nucleotides not matched to a gene: 8. The CDR3 consists of 14 residues. CDR1 and CDR2 (germline): LNHDA, SQIVND (reference sequence). CDR3 amino acids: CASAADRGGTEAFF. The DNA of the CDR3 is TGTGCCAGTGCTGCGGACAGGGGGGGGACTGAAGCTTTCTTT.

This clonotype was found once. The J gene is TRBJ2-1, the V gene TRBV3-1, with TRBD2 as a possible D gene (6 bases). Per germline, CDR1 LGHDT and CDR2 YNNKEL (reference sequence). Trimming removed 0 bases from V and 5 bases from J, with 14 bases in between. There are 16 residues in the CDR3. DNA for the CDR3: TGTGCCAGCAGCCAAGAGGGTGGCGGGGTCCACAATGAGCAGTTCTTC. Its translation is CASSQEGGGVHNEQFF.

There are many counts of this clonotype. The chain employs TRBV29-1 and TRBJ2-7; 7 bases fit TRBD1. The V gene's germline CDR1 is SQVTM and CDR2 ANQGSEA. The CDR3 is made up of 13 amino acids. Trimming at V came to 3 bases and at J to 2 bases, leaving 4 bases not matched to a gene. CDR3 DNA sequence: TGCAGCGTTGACGAGACAGGGACCTACGAGCAGTACTTC. It codes for CSVDETGTYEQYF.

The chain employs TRBV29-1 and TRBJ2-1; 7 bases line up with TRBD1. Germline V lookup: CDR1 SQVTM, CDR2 ANQGSEA. CDR3 length: 14 amino acids. V gave up 2 bases and J gave up 4 bases; unmatched junction bases: 5. The CDR3 loop reads CSVEPTGQYNEQFF. The CDR3 nucleotides read TGCAGCGTTGAACCCACGGGACAGTACAATGAGCAGTTCTTC.

This clonotype was counted between two and nine times. CDR3 residues: CASSNSGVGGETQYF. The DNA of the CDR3 is TGCGCCAGCAGCAACTCGGGGGTCGGGGGGGAGACCCAGTACTTC. The chain couples TRBV5-1 to TRBJ2-5, with 7 bases that match TRBD2. CDR1 is SGHRS and CDR2 is YFSETQ in the germline V gene. The CDR3 length is 15 residues. Trimming cost V 4 bases and J 5 bases; bases outside gene matches: 11. The variable domain in full, with the rest retrieved from reference TRBV5-1 and TRBJ2-5, is KAGVTQTPRYLIKTRGQQVTLSCSPISGHRSVSWYQQTPGQGLQFLFEYFSETQRNKGNFPGRFSGRQFSNSRSEMNVSTLELGDSALYLCASSNSGVGGETQYFGPGTRLLVL.

The table lists this clonotype with many counts. This chain uses TRBV7-7 with TRBJ2-3, with no clear D. Germline CDR1 SSHAT, CDR2 FNYEAQ (reference sequence). The CDR3 has 14 residues. Between the trimmed V and J ends, which lost 1 base and 4 bases, there was a span of 9 bases. Here the CDR3 reads CASSLGLGSDTQYF. Here the CDR3 DNA reads TGTGCCAGCAGCTTAGGCTTAGGTTCAGATACGCAGTATTTT.

This clonotype has more than one count but fewer than ten. The chain carries TRBV3-1 and TRBJ2-5; the match to TRBD1 covers 10 bases. V dropped 4 bases and J dropped 4; count of bases not matched to a gene: 6. The CDR3 runs 15 residues. Germline V gene data show CDR1 as LGHDT and CDR2 as YNNKEL (reference sequence). Here the CDR3 reads CASSRTGGSGETQYF. The CDR3, as DNA: TGTGCCAGCAGCCGGACAGGGGGATCCGGAGAGACCCAGTACTTC.

In its sample, this clonotype was seen many times. CDR3 in amino acids: CASSLRRTLVNTDTQYF. In nucleotides, the CDR3 is TGTGCCAGCAGTTTAAGACGGACGCTGGTAAACACAGATACGCAGTATTTT. The chain has TRBV12-3 or TRBV12-4 and TRBJ2-3; no definite D call. The CDR3 sequence is 17 residues long. Trimming took 2 bases from V and 2 from J, leaving 17 bases between them.

V usage is TRBV5-1 and J usage is TRBJ2-7; D unclear. CDR3 length: 12 amino acids. Germline lookup yields CDR1 SGHRS and CDR2 YFSETQ. Trimming shortened V by 5 bases and J by 2 bases, and 8 bases separated the two germline ends. The CDR3, as DNA: TGCGCCAGCAGTGGGGATACCTACGAGCAGTACTTC. It encodes CASSGDTYEQYF. Full variable domain (rest looked up from reference TRBV5-1 and TRBJ2-7): KAGVTQTPRYLIKTRGQQVTLSCSPISGHRSVSWYQQTPGQGLQFLFEYFSETQRNKGNFPGRFSGRQFSNSRSEMNVSTLELGDSALYLCASSGDTYEQYFGPGTRLTVT.

This chain uses TRBV29-1 with TRBJ2-1, with a weak D call TRBD2 (6 bases). The V and J ends lost 7 bases and 0 bases respectively, with 16 bases between them. CDR3 length: 15 residues. In germline, CDR1 is SQVTM, CDR2 ANQGSEA. The CDR3 is CSAPFRRGSYNEQFF. As DNA, the CDR3 is TGCAGCGCCCCGTTTCGGAGGGGCTCCTACAATGAGCAGTTCTTC.

The chain employs TRBV20-1 and TRBJ1-5; D gene uncertain. This CDR3 is built from 13 residues. V was shortened by 3 bases and J by 4 bases, with 10 bases between the two germline ends. CDR1 DFQATT and CDR2 SNEGSKA come from the germline V gene (reference sequence). The CDR3, as DNA: TGCAGTGCTAGTCGGGCGAAGAATCAGCCCCAGCATTTT. Its translation: CSASRAKNQPQHF.

The chain has TRBV4-1 and TRBJ1-5, with D possibly TRBD1 on 5 matching bases. The CDR3 is 15 residues long. Trimming took off 0 bases at V and 9 bases at J, with 15 bases between the two ends. Germline CDR1 reads MGHRA; CDR2 reads YSYEKL. CDR3 DNA sequence: TGCGCCAGCAGCCAAGAGGCCAGGGATAGAGCGCCCCAGCATTTT. Translation gives CASSQEARDRAPQHF.

This clonotype was picked up a small number of times. The rearrangement joins TRBV5-8 to TRBJ2-3; no firm D call. Germline V gives CDR1 SGHTS, CDR2 YDEGEE. V was pared by 2 bases and J by 2 bases, with 9 bases between. The CDR3 is 14 residues long. CDR3 in DNA: TGTGCCAGCAGCTTCCAGTCAGTCACAGATACGCAGTATTTT. Amino acid sequence: CASSFQSVTDTQYF.

This clonotype came up a few times. The chain uses TRBV5-1 and TRBJ2-3, with D tentatively TRBD1 or TRBD2 (6 bases each). Trimming took off 1 base at V and 0 bases at J, with 12 bases between the two ends. Germline CDR1 SGHRS, CDR2 YFSETQ. This CDR3 spans 16 amino acids. The CDR3 sequence: CASSLRGAGSTDTQYF. Written as DNA, the CDR3 is TGCGCCAGCAGCTTGAGGGGGGCCGGTAGCACAGATACGCAGTATTTT.

This clonotype was detected only a few times. J is TRBJ2-5 and V is TRBV4-1; possibly TRBD1 for D (7 bases). This CDR3 is built from 17 residues. The germline CDR1 and CDR2 sequences are MGHRA and YSYEKL. V dropped 3 bases and J dropped 2 bases, with 19 bases sitting between them. The CDR3 protein is CASSHKISQGRQETQYF. In nucleotides, the CDR3 is TGCGCCAGCAGCCACAAGATCTCACAGGGGAGGCAAGAGACCCAGTACTTC.

This clonotype was recorded at least ten times. The rearrangement uses TRBV3-1 and TRBJ1-2; 8 bases are a match to TRBD1. With V trimmed by 3 bases and J by 7 bases, 4 bases remained unmatched. Germline CDR1 is LGHDT and CDR2 is YNNKEL (reference sequence). The CDR3 contains 13 residues. CDR3 in amino acids: CASSHSGGAGYTF. CDR3 nucleotides: TGTGCCAGCAGCCACTCAGGGGGCGCTGGCTACACCTTC. The full variable domain, completed using reference TRBV3-1 and TRBJ1-2, is DTAVSQTPKYLVTQMGNDKSIKCEQNLGHDTMYWYKQDSKKFLKIMFSYNNKELIINETVPNRFSPKSPDKAHLNLHINSLELGDSAVYFCASSHSGGAGYTFGSGTRLTVV.

Remarks on this clonotype: At one boundary the junction diverges from the germline segment, which might be a read error. V and J are TRBV3-1 and TRBJ2-7; a possible D gene is TRBD1 (6 bases). Germline V gene sequence: CDR1 LGHDT, CDR2 YNNKEL (reference sequence). This CDR3 is 15 amino acids long. CDR3 sequence reads: CVSSVYPGASYEQYF. The CDR3 DNA reads TGTGTCAGCAGCGTCTACCCAGGGGCTTCCTACGAGCAGTACTTC.

This clonotype was seen more than once but under ten times. The V gene is TRBV2, the J gene TRBJ1-3; tentatively, D is TRBD1 (5 bases). CDR1 and CDR2 from the germline V gene are SNHLY and FYNNEI. This CDR3 has 12 residues. V shed 6 bases and J shed 4 bases, with 7 bases lying between them. In DNA, the CDR3 is TGTGCCAGCAGGGACATGGGAAACACCATATATTTT. Protein sequence: CASRDMGNTIYF.